Following are 23 T cell receptor beta chains from one sample sequenced in a study of OX40 agonist ivuxolimab in advanced cancers. TCRdb's table, derived via immunoSEQ multiplex PCR, lists solely in-frame clones and lacks some. This sample carries 50,000 to 65,000 clones, about 87% of them seen once, and the ten largest clones take 0.65% to 0.7%. The starting material was CD4+ or CD8+ T cells sorted from blood, obtained in a trial of the OX40 agonist ivuxolimab. These receptors all come from an adult with an advanced solid tumor such as melanoma, head and neck, liver or kidney cancer.

This chain links TRBV21-1 with TRBJ2-1. TRBV21-1 is reported as a pseudogene. The CDR3 has 16 amino acids. CDR3 in amino acids: CASTKGSEDPYNEQFF. The CDR3 DNA reads TGTGCCAGCACCAAAGGGTCGGAAGACCCATACAATGAGCAGTTCTTC.

This clone was observed once. The CDR3 sequence is CASSLRTGDHEQYF. In DNA, the CDR3 is TGTGCCAGCAGCTTGAGGACAGGGGACCACGAGCAGTACTTC. The chain uses TRBV5-4 and TRBJ2-7, with 9 bases matching TRBD1. The ends lost 1 base at V and 5 bases at J; junction bases unmatched: 4. Germline assignment: CDR1 SGHNT and CDR2 YYREEE (reference sequence). This CDR3 comprises 14 residues.

The V gene is TRBV6-5, the J gene TRBJ2-3; no clear D. There are 16 residues in the CDR3. V lost 0 bases and J lost 0, with 10 bases in between. The germline V gene encodes CDR1 MNHEY and CDR2 SVGAGI. CDR3 protein: CASSYSPYTSTDTQYF. For the CDR3, the DNA is TGTGCCAGCAGTTACTCCCCATATACTAGCACAGATACGCAGTATTTT.

The chain couples TRBV5-1 to TRBJ2-5, with D tentatively TRBD1 (6 bases). Trimming cost V 0 bases and J 5 bases, with 17 bases left between them. Germline values: CDR1 SGHRS, CDR2 YFSETQ. The CDR3 length is 16 residues. The CDR3 is CASSLGTRGGAETQYF. The CDR3 coding sequence is TGCGCCAGCAGCTTGGGCACTAGAGGGGGAGCGGAGACCCAGTACTTC.

The rearrangement uses TRBV5-1 and TRBJ2-1; a weak D match, TRBD2 (5 bases). The V gene's germline CDR1 is SGHRS and CDR2 YFSETQ. The V end lost 4 bases, the J end lost 10 bases, and 21 bases lay between the germline ends. This CDR3 is built from 15 residues. CDR3 in amino acids: CASSPTPDSLGEQFF. In nucleotides, the CDR3 is TGCGCCAGCAGCCCAACCCCGGACTCCCTGGGCGAGCAGTTCTTC.

CDR3 sequence reads: CASRFLQGSIQTQYF. CDR3 nucleotide sequence: TGCGCCAGCAGATTTTTACAGGGGAGTATTCAGACCCAGTACTTC. This chain uses TRBV5-1 with TRBJ2-5; 7 bases are a match to TRBD1. CDR3 size: 15 residues. CDR1 SGHRS and CDR2 YFSETQ come from the germline V gene. V lost 5 bases to trimming and J lost 6 bases; unmatched junction nucleotides: 13.

This chain connects TRBV5-1 to TRBJ2-1; tentatively, D is TRBD1 (6 bases). Germline values: CDR1 SGHRS, CDR2 YFSETQ. The CDR3 runs 14 residues. V lost 0 bases, J lost 9 bases, and 13 bases lay in between. In DNA form, the CDR3 reads TGCGCCAGCAGCTTGGTGCTAGGGGGTGGTGAGCAGTTCTTC. It is translated as CASSLVLGGGEQFF.

V is TRBV6-6 and J is TRBJ1-1; 7 nucleotides agree with TRBD1. Germline V gene lookup returns CDR1 MNHNY and CDR2 SVGAGI (reference sequence). CDR3 length equals 12 residues. V lost 2 bases and J lost 6; bases outside the gene matches: 0. Here the CDR3 reads CASSYDRAEAFF. The CDR3 nucleotides are TGTGCCAGCAGTTACGACAGGGCTGAAGCTTTCTTT.

The V call is TRBV5-6, the J call TRBJ2-7; D gene uncertain. The CDR3 sequence is 15 residues long. V was trimmed by 0 bases and J by 4 bases, leaving 14 bases between them. The germline V gene has CDR1 SGHDT and CDR2 YYEEEE. CDR3 sequence: CASSLAGGARYEQYF. CDR3 DNA sequence: TGTGCCAGCAGCTTGGCCGGCGGTGCGAGATACGAGCAGTACTTC.

The J gene is TRBJ1-2, the V gene TRBV6-1; TRBD1 is a possible D gene (5 bases). Germline V CDR1 and CDR2: MNHNS, SASEGT. The germline V and J ends were trimmed by 5 bases and 2 bases, with 12 bases remaining between them. This CDR3 contains 14 residues. The CDR3 loop is CASSPGPINYGYTF. DNA of the CDR3: TGTGCCAGCAGTCCGGGACCGATAAACTATGGCTACACCTTC.

This chain links TRBV28 with TRBJ1-4, with no clear D. Trimming shortened V by 6 bases and J by 10 bases, and 15 bases separated the two germline ends. The CDR3 is 13 amino acids. The V gene's germline CDR1 is MDHEN and CDR2 SYDVKM. CDR3: CASSLPAKGKLFF. The CDR3 coding sequence is TGTGCCAGCAGCTTGCCTGCCAAGGGAAAACTGTTTTTT.

The V gene is TRBV5-1, the J gene TRBJ2-3, with a weak D call TRBD2 (6 bases). Trimming left V 5 bases short and J 3 bases short, with 19 bases between. CDR1 is SGHRS, CDR2 YFSETQ, per germline. This CDR3 region has 16 residues. The CDR3 spells CASRRRDSYGTDTQYF. The CDR3 DNA is TGCGCCAGCAGGCGCCGGGACTCCTATGGGACAGATACGCAGTATTTT. Looking up the rest from reference TRBV5-1 and TRBJ2-3 gives the full variable domain: KAGVTQTPRYLIKTRGQQVTLSCSPISGHRSVSWYQQTPGQGLQFLFEYFSETQRNKGNFPGRFSGRQFSNSRSEMNVSTLELGDSALYLCASRRRDSYGTDTQYFGPGTRLTVL.

The chain has TRBV7-9 and TRBJ2-5; TRBD1 matches at 10 bases. This CDR3 is 14 amino acids long. Germline V CDR1 and CDR2: SEHNR, FQNEAQ (reference sequence). Losses at the gene ends were 5 bases for V and 4 bases for J; bases not matched to a gene: 4. CDR3 in DNA: TGTGCCAGCAGCCGGGGACAGGGGAGAGAGACCCAGTACTTC. Its protein product is CASSRGQGRETQYF.

The chain links TRBV19 to TRBJ2-4; D not certain. The CDR3 runs 16 residues. CDR1 and CDR2 (germline): LNHDA, SQIVND (reference sequence). Trimming removed 5 bases at V and 0 bases at J, with 14 bases between. CDR3: CASSPQRRLAKNIQYF. DNA for the CDR3: TGTGCCAGTAGTCCTCAGAGGAGACTAGCCAAAAACATTCAGTACTTC.

V gene TRBV6-5 combines with J gene TRBJ2-5; the match to TRBD2 covers 7 bases. Germline CDR1 reads MNHEY; CDR2 reads SVGAGI. This CDR3 has 15 amino acids. V was pared by 6 bases and J by 1 base, with 8 bases of the junction left unmatched. CDR3 loop: CASRGAGTTQETQYF. The CDR3 bases are TGTGCCAGCAGGGGTGCCGGGACTACCCAAGAGACCCAGTACTTC.

The CDR3 protein is CASSLDQYQETQYF. DNA of the CDR3: TGTGCCAGCAGCTTGGACCAGTACCAAGAGACCCAGTACTTC. The genes are TRBV5-4 and TRBJ2-5, with D uncertain. CDR3 length equals 14 residues. Germline assignment: CDR1 SGHNT and CDR2 YYREEE (reference sequence). Deletions cut 0 bases from V and 0 bases from J, with 6 bases between.

The chain links TRBV15 to TRBJ2-1; D is perhaps TRBD2 (5 bases). Trimming stripped 2 bases from V and 9 bases from J, with 11 bases between. This CDR3 comprises 13 residues. Germline V gene sequence: CDR1 LNHNV, CDR2 YYDKDF (reference sequence). As DNA, the CDR3 is TGTGCCACCAGCAGACAACTAGGCATTGAGCAGTTCTTC. Translation gives CATSRQLGIEQFF. Looking up the rest from reference TRBV15 and TRBJ2-1 gives the full variable domain: DAMVIQNPRYQVTQFGKPVTLSCSQTLNHNVMYWYQQKSSQAPKLLFHYYDKDFNNEADTPDNFQSRRPNTSFCFLDIRSPGLGDTAMYLCATSRQLGIEQFFGPGTRLTVL.

This CDR3 reads CASSQDRTSGTSTDTQYF. CDR3 DNA: TGCGCCAGCAGCCAAGATCGGACTAGCGGGACCAGCACAGATACGCAGTATTTT. The J gene is TRBJ2-3, the V gene TRBV4-1; 12 bases are a match to TRBD2. Germline V lookup: CDR1 MGHRA, CDR2 YSYEKL. V lost 0 bases, J lost 0 bases, and 4 bases stayed unmatched. The CDR3 extends over 18 amino acids.

The chain uses TRBV10-3 and TRBJ2-1; TRBD1 matches 10 bases. The CDR3 length is 15 residues. The germline CDR1 and CDR2 sequences are ENHRY and SYGVKD. V lost 6 bases and J lost 4; bases outside the gene matches: 6. CDR3 protein: CAISDPGQGYNEQFF. CDR3 sequence (DNA): TGTGCCATCAGCGATCCGGGACAGGGGTACAATGAGCAGTTCTTC.

V gene TRBV10-3 combines with J gene TRBJ2-1; 9 bases are a match to TRBD1. Germline V lookup: CDR1 ENHRY, CDR2 SYGVKD. Trimming cost V 0 bases and J 10 bases; bases outside gene matches: 1. The CDR3 sequence is 13 residues long. CDR3 region: CAISESTGGEQFF. In DNA form, the CDR3 reads TGTGCCATCAGTGAGTCGACAGGGGGGGAGCAGTTCTTC.

This chain joins TRBV10-3 and TRBJ2-3; unclear D gene. The CDR3 loop spans 16 amino acids. Trimming took 3 bases from V and 0 from J, leaving 13 bases between them. CDR1 ENHRY and CDR2 SYGVKD come from the germline V gene. CDR3 DNA: TGTGCCATCAGTGACCCGCGCGCTCCTAGCACAGATACGCAGTATTTT. This translates into CAISDPRAPSTDTQYF.

This chain joins TRBV6-4 and TRBJ2-2; weak D call: TRBD1 (6 bases). Germline assignment: CDR1 MRHNA and CDR2 SNTAGT. The CDR3 covers 14 residues. Trimming cost V 3 bases and J 5 bases, with 10 bases left between them. The CDR3 here is CASSEQGSTGELFF. The CDR3 DNA reads as TGTGCCAGCAGTGAACAGGGTTCGACCGGGGAGCTGTTTTTT.

The chain combines TRBV5-1 with TRBJ2-2, with 7 bases that match TRBD2. The V segment lost 4 bases and the J segment 5 bases; nucleotides outside the gene matches: 5. The CDR3 extends over 14 amino acids. The germline gives CDR1 SGHRS, CDR2 YFSETQ. In DNA, the CDR3 is TGCGCCAGCAGCGGACTAGTTAGTACCGGGGAGCTGTTTTTT. Its translation is CASSGLVSTGELFF. Drawing the rest from reference TRBV5-1 and TRBJ2-2, the complete variable domain is KAGVTQTPRYLIKTRGQQVTLSCSPISGHRSVSWYQQTPGQGLQFLFEYFSETQRNKGNFPGRFSGRQFSNSRSEMNVSTLELGDSALYLCASSGLVSTGELFFGEGSRLTVL.